Listed here are 17 T cell receptor beta chains from one sample, sequenced in a study of response to subunit inactivated influenza vaccine. TCRdb passed the RT-PCR reads through MiXCR, listing each CDR3 protein once. The data contain 300,000 to 350,000 distinct CDR3 sequences, roughly a fifth of them singletons. The sequences come from PBMCs from blood, collected less than 22 months after vaccination. The receptors were sampled from a man between 50 and 69 years old who received an inactivated influenza vaccine.

This clonotype was found a few times. The chain combines TRBV14 with TRBJ1-6; possible D gene TRBD1, 5 bases. The CDR3 is 15 residues long. V lost 0 bases, J lost 8 bases, and 11 bases lay in between. Germline CDR1 is SGHDN and CDR2 is FVKESK. CDR3 residues: CASSQEGGGYSPLHF. CDR3 DNA sequence: TGTGCCAGCAGCCAAGAGGGCGGGGGTTATTCACCCCTCCACTTT.

Worth noting for this clonotype: The conserved closing phenylalanine or tryptophan is absent in this CDR3, likely reflecting a read error. J is TRBJ1-6 and V is TRBV7-2; the D is unclear. This CDR3 spans 14 amino acids. CDR1 and CDR2 from the germline V gene are SGHTA and FQGNSA. V was trimmed by 5 bases and J by 7 bases, leaving 12 bases between them. CDR3 nucleotides: TGTGCCAGCAGCCGACCGGGGAAGAATTCACCCCTCCACTAT. Amino acids: CASSRPGKNSPLHY.

V gene TRBV2 combines with J gene TRBJ2-3; TRBD1 might be the D (6 bases). V gave up 5 bases and J gave up 0 bases, with 12 bases separating them. CDR1 and CDR2 from the germline V gene are SNHLY and FYNNEI. This CDR3 has 15 residues. The CDR3 here is CASSQGQTSTDTQYF. As DNA, the CDR3 is TGTGCCAGCAGTCAGGGACAAACTAGCACAGATACGCAGTATTTT.

The sample holds a few counts of this clonotype. The genes are TRBV4-3 and TRBJ1-4; D not resolved. V was trimmed by 0 bases and J by 0 bases, leaving 14 bases between them. The CDR3 runs 18 residues. Germline V gene lookup returns CDR1 LGHNA and CDR2 YSLEER. The CDR3 DNA reads as TGCGCCAGCAGCCAAGAATTTACAGCCGCCGCAACTAATGAAAAACTGTTTTTT. Translating gives CASSQEFTAAATNEKLFF.

This clonotype was found a few times. The chain is built from TRBV9 and TRBJ2-7; 10 bases align to TRBD1. This CDR3 region has 14 residues. Per the germline V gene, CDR1 is SGDLS and CDR2 is YYNGEE. The trim removed 3 bases at V and 5 bases at J, leaving 5 bases unmatched. The CDR3 loop is CASSADRGLNEQYF. In nucleotides, the CDR3 is TGTGCCAGCAGCGCTGACAGGGGGCTTAACGAGCAGTACTTC.

This clonotype was counted between two and nine times. V and J are TRBV6-5 and TRBJ1-2, with D possibly being TRBD1 (6 bases). The CDR3 length is 11 residues. In germline, CDR1 is MNHEY, CDR2 SVGAGI. Trimming pared 5 bases from V and 7 bases from J, leaving 8 bases between. The CDR3 region has the DNA TGTGCCAGCAGTACAGGGTTTGGCTACACCTTC. Translating gives CASSTGFGYTF.

CDR3 in DNA: TGTGCCAGCAGCTTAGACAGGGAGTTTGCTGAAGCTTTCTTT. Protein product: CASSLDREFAEAFF. The chain links TRBV7-9 to TRBJ1-1, with D tentatively TRBD1 (6 bases). The CDR3 is 14 residues long. The ends were cut back, 1 base at V and 6 bases at J, with 12 bases in the middle. The V gene's germline CDR1 is SEHNR and CDR2 FQNEAQ (reference sequence). The full variable domain, rest sourced from reference TRBV7-9 and TRBJ1-1, is DTGVSQNPRHKITKRGQNVTFRCDPISEHNRLYWYRQTLGQGPEFLTYFQNEAQLEKSRLLSDRFSAERPKGSFSTLEIQRTEQGDSAMYLCASSLDREFAEAFFGQGTRLTVV.

This clonotype was observed a handful of times. The chain carries TRBV5-1 and TRBJ1-2; D remains ambiguous. V shed 0 bases and J shed 7 bases, with 10 bases lying between them. The length of the CDR3 is 13 residues. Looked up from germline, CDR1 is SGHRS and CDR2 is YFSETQ. The CDR3 sequence is CASSLGQLSGYTF. The DNA of the CDR3 is TGCGCCAGCAGCTTGGGTCAGTTGTCTGGCTACACCTTC.

Only a few counts were recorded for this clonotype. The chain is built from TRBV12-3 or TRBV12-4 and TRBJ2-7, with D maybe TRBD2 (6 bases). Trimming removed 7 bases from V and 0 bases from J, with 16 bases in between. The CDR3 is 15 amino acids. The CDR3, as DNA: TGTGCCAGCATGGAGGGGCGGTCCCCCTCCTACGAGCAGTACTTC. This sequence encodes CASMEGRSPSYEQYF.

This clonotype was seen more than once but under ten times. The V gene is TRBV25-1, the J gene TRBJ2-7; TRBD2 might be the D (6 bases). The CDR3 extends over 13 amino acids. The ends were cut back, 7 bases at V and 0 bases at J, with 10 bases in the middle. Germline-derived CDR1 and CDR2 are MGHDK and SYGVNS. CDR3 amino acids: CASTSSVSYEQYF. The CDR3 DNA sequence: TGTGCCAGCACTTCTAGCGTCTCCTACGAGCAGTACTTC.

V gene TRBV14 combines with J gene TRBJ2-3; 14 nucleotides line up with TRBD2. This CDR3 has 18 residues. Looked up from germline, CDR1 is SGHDN and CDR2 is FVKESK. Unmatched junction bases numbered 6, after V lost 4 bases and J lost 0 bases. CDR3 amino acids: CASSRTSGGIWSTDTQYF. The CDR3 nucleotides read TGTGCCAGCAGCCGGACTAGCGGGGGGATATGGAGCACAGATACGCAGTATTTT.

The chain has TRBV6-1 and TRBJ2-1, with 9 positions matching TRBD1. The V gene end was trimmed by 5 bases and the J gene end by 9 bases; junction bases not matched to a gene: 11. The length of the CDR3 is 15 residues. Germline V gene data show CDR1 as MNHNS and CDR2 as SASEGT. CDR3 loop: CASSPPKTGGIEQFF. The CDR3 region has the DNA TGTGCCAGCAGTCCCCCGAAGACAGGGGGGATTGAGCAGTTCTTC.

This clonotype was picked up a small number of times. This rearrangement joins TRBV28 to TRBJ2-1; no clear D gene. Per the germline V gene, CDR1 is MDHEN and CDR2 is SYDVKM. This CDR3 has 12 residues. V was trimmed by 3 bases and J by 11 bases, leaving 11 bases between them. The CDR3 coding sequence is TGTGCCAGCAGTTTTTCCCAAGCGAAGCAGTTCTTC. Its translation is CASSFSQAKQFF. The complete variable domain, with remaining parts taken from reference TRBV28 and TRBJ2-1, reads DVKVTQSSRYLVKRTGEKVFLECVQDMDHENMFWYRQDPGLGLRLIYFSYDVKMKEKGDIPEGYSVSREKKERFSLILESASTNQTSMYLCASSFSQAKQFFGPGTRLTVL.

In this sample, this clonotype turned up a few times. The chain links TRBV4-2 to TRBJ1-2, with no clear D. CDR3 length: 14 amino acids. CDR1 and CDR2 (germline): LGHNA, YNFKEQ. Trimming left V 0 bases short and J 11 bases short, with 16 bases between. CDR3 in DNA: TGTGCCAGCAGCCAAGAAGACCAGGACGGGCGGTACACCTTC. Protein product: CASSQEDQDGRYTF.

This clonotype was recorded a few times. This chain joins TRBV6-1 and TRBJ2-1; 9 bases fit TRBD1. This CDR3 spans 14 amino acids. Germline assignment: CDR1 MNHNS and CDR2 SASEGT. Losses at the gene ends were 6 bases for V and 3 bases for J; bases not matched to a gene: 3. CDR3 protein: CASRNRGLYNEQFF. CDR3 in DNA: TGTGCCAGCAGGAACAGGGGGCTCTACAATGAGCAGTTCTTC.

This clonotype was detected many times. The DNA of the CDR3 is TGTGCCAGCAGTCCGGGGGGTTTTTATAATCAGCCCCAGCATTTT. It codes for CASSPGGFYNQPQHF. The genes are TRBV28 and TRBJ1-5; the D gene is possibly TRBD1 (5 bases). The CDR3 loop spans 15 amino acids. The V end was cut by 5 bases, the J end by 4 bases, with 15 bases between. Germline V gives CDR1 MDHEN, CDR2 SYDVKM.

The rearrangement joins TRBV4-2 to TRBJ2-1; 7 nucleotides line up with TRBD1. The germline V gene encodes CDR1 LGHNA and CDR2 YNFKEQ. The CDR3 is made up of 15 amino acids. V was clipped by 0 bases and J by 9 bases; unmatched bases: 8. The CDR3 reads CASSQDPYRQGEQFF. In nucleotides, the CDR3 is TGTGCCAGCAGCCAAGATCCTTATAGACAGGGTGAGCAGTTCTTC.